One and the same sample provided the 30 T cell receptor beta chains below, sequenced in a study of T cells in Graves' hyperthyroidism and ophthalmopathy. TCR beta CDR3 sequences were amplified from RNA transcripts. TCR CDR3 regions were first amplified by RT-PCR with HTBI primers. TCRdb fed the multiplex PCR reads into MiXCR, producing one record per CDR3 protein. Among tens of thousands of distinct CDR3 sequences listed, about 53% were seen once. Sequencing was done on a sample of blood. The receptors shown here come from a woman in her sixties or seventies with Graves' ophthalmopathy.

At least ten counts were recorded for this clonotype. This chain links TRBV30 with TRBJ1-1, with 9 bases lining up with TRBD1. This CDR3 has 14 residues. After removal of 5 bases from V and 1 base from J, the junction contained 5 bases not matched to a gene. The germline gives CDR1 GTSNPN, CDR2 SVGIG (reference sequence). The DNA for the CDR3 is TGTGCCTGGCTTTCGGGACAGGGGAACACTGAAGCTTTCTTT. Amino acids: CAWLSGQGNTEAFF. Full variable domain (rest looked up from reference TRBV30 and TRBJ1-1): SQTIHQWPATLVQPVGSPLSLECTVEGTSNPNLYWYRQAAGRGLQLLFYSVGIGQISSEVPQNLSASRPQDRQFILSSKKLLLSDSGFYLCAWLSGQGNTEAFFGQGTRLTVV.

This clonotype was detected only once. One junction end does not reproduce the germline sequence, and a read error may be involved. The rearrangement links TRBV9 to TRBJ2-2; D is undetermined. Germline V gene lookup returns CDR1 SGDLS and CDR2 YYNGEE. CDR3 length: 13 amino acids. The CDR3 nucleotides read TGTGTCAGCAGCGCCTCAAACGCCGGGGAGCTGTTTTTT. Residues: CVSSASNAGELFF.

The chain carries TRBV3-1 and TRBJ2-6, with D maybe TRBD1 (5 bases). V gave up 4 bases and J gave up 0 bases, with 10 bases separating them. This CDR3 contains 16 residues. From germline, CDR1 is LGHDT and CDR2 YNNKEL (reference sequence). The CDR3 protein is CASSLRRDSGANVLTF. The CDR3 bases are TGTGCCAGCAGCCTTCGCAGGGACTCTGGGGCCAACGTCCTGACTTTC.

CDR3 bases: TGCAGTGCCTCTGGGGGGGCGGGGGGGCTCGGCAATGAGCAGTTCTTC. It yields the protein CSASGGAGGLGNEQFF. This rearrangement joins TRBV20-1 to TRBJ2-1; TRBD2 aligns across 9 bases. V shed 6 bases, J shed 6 bases, and the junction held 15 bases outside the gene matches. Germline V gives CDR1 DFQATT, CDR2 SNEGSKA (reference sequence). This CDR3 comprises 16 residues.

This clonotype has more than one count but fewer than ten. Since the CDR3 does not end with the conserved phenylalanine or tryptophan, this likely comes from a read error. This chain connects TRBV6-5 to TRBJ1-6; TRBD1 might be the D (6 bases). Looked up from germline, CDR1 is MNHEY and CDR2 is SVGAGI. The CDR3 is 13 residues long. In DNA, the CDR3 is TGCGCCAGCAGGGACACCTATAATTCACCCCTCCACCTT. Residues: CASRDTYNSPLHL.

This clonotype was counted many times. J is TRBJ1-1 and V is TRBV5-1; D ambiguous. There are 14 residues in the CDR3. V lost 3 bases and J lost 3, with 12 bases in between. The germline CDR1 and CDR2 sequences are SGHRS and YFSETQ. The CDR3 loop is CASSYLGSHTEAFF. CDR3 coding DNA: TGCGCCAGCAGCTACTTGGGGTCTCACACTGAAGCTTTCTTT. Using reference TRBV5-1 and TRBJ1-1 for the parts outside the CDR3, the full variable domain is KAGVTQTPRYLIKTRGQQVTLSCSPISGHRSVSWYQQTPGQGLQFLFEYFSETQRNKGNFPGRFSGRQFSNSRSEMNVSTLELGDSALYLCASSYLGSHTEAFFGQGTRLTVV.

As concerns this clonotype: An end of the junction does not agree with germline; a read error may underlie this. The chain carries TRBV24-1 and TRBJ2-3; possibly TRBD1 for D (5 bases). The CDR3 runs to 13 residues. CDR1 and CDR2 (germline): KGHDR, SFDVKD. As DNA, the CDR3 is TGTGCCATCAGTGATCGACAGAAAAACATTCAGTATTTT. It yields the protein CAISDRQKNIQYF.

The J gene is TRBJ1-6, the V gene TRBV20-1; 7 bases match TRBD1. Germline lookup yields CDR1 DFQATT and CDR2 SNEGSKA (reference sequence). This CDR3 is 16 amino acids long. Germline trimming cut 5 bases from V and 0 bases from J; bases unmatched to any gene: 7. This CDR3 is CSAPRQGGSYNSPLHF. The CDR3 DNA is TGCAGTGCTCCTAGACAGGGTGGCTCCTATAATTCACCCCTCCACTTT.

The sample holds many counts of this clonotype. The chain combines TRBV29-1 with TRBJ2-3; 11 nucleotides agree with TRBD2. The junction had 7 bases not matched to a gene; V was cut back by 3 bases and J by 5 bases. This CDR3 has 15 amino acids. CDR1 is SQVTM, CDR2 ANQGSEA, per germline. The CDR3 DNA reads TGCAGCGTTGATAATAGCGGGGGGGCACGAGATACGCAGTATTTT. This encodes CSVDNSGGARDTQYF.

V and J are TRBV12-3 or TRBV12-4 and TRBJ1-6; D ambiguous. The CDR3 runs 15 residues. V was shortened by 2 bases and J by 3 bases, with 8 bases between the two germline ends. The CDR3 DNA follows: TGTGCCAGCAGTTTACGGCCAGACTATAATTCACCCCTCCACTTT. Residues: CASSLRPDYNSPLHF.

This clonotype was counted at least ten times. This rearrangement joins TRBV27 to TRBJ2-7, with no clear D. There are 12 residues in the CDR3. Trimming took off 6 bases at V and 7 bases at J, with 13 bases between the two ends. Per the germline V gene, CDR1 is MNHEY and CDR2 is SMNVEV (reference sequence). CDR3 DNA: TGTGCCAGCAGGGAGTCTGTTGTTGAGCAGTACTTC. Translation gives CASRESVVEQYF.

There are many counts of this clonotype. V usage is TRBV7-2 and J usage is TRBJ1-4; D gene uncertain. V lost 5 bases to trimming and J lost 7 bases, with 17 bases between them. The V gene's germline CDR1 is SGHTA and CDR2 FQGNSA. This CDR3 is 15 amino acids long. The CDR3 is CASSQSSQNLEKLFF. The CDR3 DNA sequence: TGTGCCAGCAGCCAATCCTCCCAGAACCTTGAAAAACTGTTTTTT.

This clonotype was observed at least ten times. The chain links TRBV27 to TRBJ2-2; no clear D. From germline, CDR1 is MNHEY and CDR2 SMNVEV (reference sequence). The CDR3 runs 13 residues. V gave up 6 bases and J gave up 0 bases, with 5 bases separating them. CDR3 bases: TGTGCCAGCAGCTCCTCGAACACCGGGGAGCTGTTTTTT. It yields the protein CASSSSNTGELFF.

V is TRBV12-3 or TRBV12-4 and J is TRBJ2-5; possible D gene TRBD2, 6 bases. The CDR3 loop spans 13 amino acids. V shed 3 bases and J shed 7 bases, with 12 bases lying between them. In nucleotides, the CDR3 is TGTGCCAGCAGTTTGCGGGACTTTCGGACCCAGTACTTC. Its translation is CASSLRDFRTQYF.

This sequence joins TRBV12-3 or TRBV12-4 and TRBJ2-7; maybe TRBD2 (6 bases). The CDR3 spans 12 residues. The V gene lost 5 bases and the J gene lost 3 bases, with 8 bases spanning the gap. The chain's CDR3 is CASSLRDYEQYF. CDR3 DNA sequence: TGTGCCAGCAGTCTGCGGGACTACGAGCAGTACTTC.

This clonotype was recorded many times. This chain's CDR3 is CASSFSASSYEQYF. CDR3 DNA: TGTGCCAGCAGCTTTTCTGCCAGCTCCTACGAGCAGTACTTC. J is TRBJ2-7 and V is TRBV7-2, with D unresolved. Trimming pared 3 bases from V and 0 bases from J, leaving 9 bases between. This CDR3 spans 14 amino acids. Germline CDR1 and CDR2: SGHTA and FQGNSA.

At least ten counts were recorded for this clonotype. The chain combines TRBV7-9 with TRBJ1-2, with D perhaps matching TRBD1 (6 bases). Trimming removed 5 bases at V and 8 bases at J, with 15 bases between. Germline-derived CDR1 and CDR2 are SEHNR and FQNEAQ (reference sequence). There are 13 residues in the CDR3. The CDR3 coding sequence is TGTGCCAGCAGCCAGACAGGTGATAGCGGCTACACCTTC. Translating it yields CASSQTGDSGYTF. The variable domain in full, completed from reference TRBV7-9 and TRBJ1-2, reads DTGVSQNPRHKITKRGQNVTFRCDPISEHNRLYWYRQTLGQGPEFLTYFQNEAQLEKSRLLSDRFSAERPKGSFSTLEIQRTEQGDSAMYLCASSQTGDSGYTFGSGTRLTVV.

This rearrangement joins TRBV29-1 to TRBJ2-1; perhaps TRBD1 as D (5 bases). The CDR3 has 12 amino acids. The V gene lost 4 bases and the J gene lost 2 bases, with 6 bases spanning the gap. The V gene's germline CDR1 is SQVTM and CDR2 ANQGSEA. CDR3 coding DNA: TGCAGCGTTGGGACAACCTACAATGAGCAGTTCTTC. This codes for CSVGTTYNEQFF.

Points on this clonotype: A clone one base away is much larger, so this may be a read error. The final CDR3 position lacks the conserved phenylalanine or tryptophan, pointing to a likely read error. The rearrangement links TRBV18 to TRBJ2-1; D is unresolved. This CDR3 spans 14 amino acids. Trimming removed 0 bases from V and 10 bases from J, with 13 bases in between. Germline CDR1 and CDR2: KGHSH and LQKENI. CDR3 region: CASSPPASPSEQFV. For the CDR3, the DNA is TGTGCCAGCTCACCACCGGCTAGTCCCAGCGAGCAGTTCGTC.

This chain connects TRBV7-6 to TRBJ2-7; possible D gene TRBD1, 5 bases. The ends were cut back, 1 base at V and 9 bases at J, with 34 bases in the middle. Germline CDR1 reads SGHVS; CDR2 reads FNYEAQ. The CDR3 runs 20 residues. The CDR3 loop is CASSLGTGASTDSHFVGQYF. DNA of the CDR3: TGTGCCAGCAGCTTAGGCACGGGTGCCAGCACCGACAGCCACTTCGTTGGGCAGTACTTC. Supplemented by reference TRBV7-6 and TRBJ2-7, the full variable domain reads GAGVSQSPRYKVTKRGQDVALRCDPISGHVSLYWYRQALGQGPEFLTYFNYEAQQDKSGLPNDRFSAERPEGSISTLTIQRTEQRDSAMYRCASSLGTGASTDSHFVGQYFGPGTRLTVT.

The rearrangement links TRBV29-1 to TRBJ1-1; no reliable D call. Deletions cut 8 bases from V and 7 bases from J, with 14 bases between. Germline V gene sequence: CDR1 SQVTM, CDR2 ANQGSEA. The CDR3 loop spans 11 amino acids. The CDR3 protein is CSPVITGEAFF. The DNA for the CDR3 is TGCAGCCCAGTCATTACGGGTGAAGCTTTCTTT.

The chain recombines TRBV4-2 with TRBJ1-6; 12 nucleotides line up with TRBD1. This CDR3 spans 17 amino acids. Germline lookup yields CDR1 LGHNA and CDR2 YNFKEQ. The ends lost 0 bases at V and 6 bases at J; junction bases unmatched: 3. The CDR3 loop is CASSQDPGQGANSPLHF. In nucleotides, the CDR3 is TGTGCCAGCAGCCAAGATCCGGGACAGGGGGCTAATTCACCCCTCCACTTT.

On this clonotype itself: Germline is not matched at one junction end, which may reflect a read error. The CDR3 sequence: CSAGGTSTDTQYF. CDR3 nucleotide sequence: TGTAGTGCTGGCGGTACTAGCACAGATACGCAGTATTTT. V and J are TRBV20-1 and TRBJ2-3, with D hard to call. CDR3 length equals 13 residues. Germline V gene sequence: CDR1 DFQATT, CDR2 SNEGSKA (reference sequence).

This clonotype appeared many times. One junction end does not reproduce the germline sequence, and a read error may be involved. V gene TRBV7-9 combines with J gene TRBJ1-3, with unresolved D. The CDR3 is 16 amino acids. Germline CDR1 is SEHNR and CDR2 is FQNEAQ (reference sequence). CDR3 bases: TGTGCTAGCAGCTTAGATGGCCCGGGCTCTGGAAACACCATATATTTT. It encodes CASSLDGPGSGNTIYF.

There are many counts of this clonotype. The V gene is TRBV10-1, the J gene TRBJ2-3; TRBD1 or TRBD2 may be the D gene (5 bases each). Germline V gene data show CDR1 as WNHNN and CDR2 as SYGVQD (reference sequence). CDR3 length: 14 residues. V was shortened by 8 bases and J by 3 bases, with 15 bases between the two germline ends. The chain's CDR3 is CASSRDQRTDTQYF. The CDR3 bases are TGCGCCAGCTCTAGGGACCAGCGGACAGATACGCAGTATTTT.

This clonotype appeared a few times. A much bigger clone sits one base away, suggesting this may be a read error. The rearrangement uses TRBV6-2 or TRBV6-3 and TRBJ1-5, with TRBD1 as a possible D gene (6 bases). Germline V gives CDR1 MNHEY, CDR2 SVGEGT. Trimming left V 6 bases short and J 11 bases short, with 20 bases between. This CDR3 contains 14 residues. The CDR3, as DNA: TGTGCCAGCAGAACCGGGCCTTGGGGGCAGTCCCAGCATTTT. Residues: CASRTGPWGQSQHF.

This clonotype was recorded many times. The V gene is TRBV6-1, the J gene TRBJ2-2; unclear D gene. The germline V gene encodes CDR1 MNHNS and CDR2 SASEGT. Trimming took off 1 base at V and 1 base at J, with 4 bases between the two ends. The CDR3 is made up of 14 amino acids. The CDR3 DNA sequence: TGTGCCAGCAGTGAAGAGTGGAACACCGGGGAGCTGTTTTTT. Protein: CASSEEWNTGELFF.

This clonotype occurred many times. The V gene is TRBV27, the J gene TRBJ1-1; a weak D match, TRBD1 (5 bases). V dropped 7 bases and J dropped 7 bases, with 13 bases sitting between them. The CDR3 is made up of 12 amino acids. The V gene's germline CDR1 is MNHEY and CDR2 SMNVEV (reference sequence). CDR3 sequence (DNA): TGTGCCAGCAAAGGAATACAGGATGAAGCTTTCTTT. It encodes CASKGIQDEAFF.

The gene calls are TRBV20-1 and TRBJ2-5; 8 bases are a match to TRBD2. The CDR3 is made up of 14 amino acids. Germline CDR1 and CDR2: DFQATT and SNEGSKA (reference sequence). V lost 6 bases, J lost 2 bases, and 8 bases stayed unmatched. CDR3 nucleotides: TGCAGTGCCAGCAGGACTAGCCAACAAGAGACCCAGTACTTC. Residues: CSASRTSQQETQYF.

This clonotype was picked up a small number of times. CDR3 bases: TGTGCCAGCAGGGACAGGGTAGGCGGGGAGCTGTTTTTT. Protein: CASRDRVGGELFF. The chain is built from TRBV7-8 and TRBJ2-2; 8 bases line up with TRBD1. Germline CDR1 and CDR2: SGHVS and FQNEAQ. This CDR3 comprises 13 residues. The V segment lost 6 bases and the J segment 7 bases; nucleotides outside the gene matches: 4.